Presented here are 23 T cell receptor beta chains from one specimen sequenced in a study of T cells after posttransplantation cyclophosphamide. The protocol was immunoSEQ multiplex PCR, while the TCRdb copy is restricted to in-frame clones and leaves out a portion. The sample yields over 2,500 clones, without any singletons. Busulfan-fludarabine conditioning, marrow transplant, and cyclophosphamide on days +3 and +4 were administered. The material was PBMCs, obtained 84 days after allogeneic stem cell transplant with posttransplant cyclophosphamide. These TCRs come from a female patient aged 40 to 50 who received an allogeneic stem cell transplant from a related donor, was CMV-positive, and had no GVHD. Some T cells could come from the graft donor.

This clone was observed many times. The V gene is TRBV11-2, the J gene TRBJ1-6; TRBD1 might be the D (5 bases). Germline V lookup: CDR1 SGHAT, CDR2 FQNNGV. V lost 9 bases to trimming and J lost 6 bases, with 18 bases between them. The CDR3 totals 15 residues. In DNA form, the CDR3 reads TGTGCCAGTTCTCCGCCGGGGGTAGGTAATTCACCCCTCCACTTT. This codes for CASSPPGVGNSPLHF.

This chain links TRBV29-1 with TRBJ2-2; a weak D match, TRBD2 (5 bases). Germline CDR1 and CDR2: SQVTM and ANQGSEA. The V end was cut by 4 bases, the J end by 4 bases, with 16 bases between. CDR3 length equals 15 residues. The CDR3, as DNA: TGCAGCGTTGGCACAGCCCGGGGATTCACCGGGGAGCTGTTTTTT. Translated, it gives CSVGTARGFTGELFF.

This clone occurred many times. The J gene is TRBJ1-2, the V gene TRBV5-1; 8 bases line up with TRBD1. There are 14 residues in the CDR3. CDR1 and CDR2 (germline): SGHRS, YFSETQ. The J segment lost 2 bases and the V segment lost 4 bases, leaving 4 bases of the junction unmatched. This CDR3 is CASSRRDRNYGYTF. The CDR3 DNA reads TGCGCCAGCAGCCGTCGGGACAGGAACTATGGCTACACCTTC.

This clone appeared many times. The V call is TRBV7-3, the J call TRBJ2-7; D uncertain. Germline V lookup: CDR1 SGHTA, CDR2 FQGTGA. The V and J ends lost 1 base and 0 bases respectively, with 7 bases between them. The CDR3 is made up of 14 amino acids. CDR3 sequence (DNA): TGTGCCAGCAGCTTAAACCCAGGCTCCTACGAGCAGTACTTC. This codes for CASSLNPGSYEQYF.

In this sample, this clone is medium-sized. The chain combines TRBV10-1 with TRBJ2-1, with a tentative D call TRBD1 (6 bases). The CDR3 has 13 residues. Germline CDR1 WNHNN, CDR2 SYGVQD (reference sequence). V dropped 2 bases and J dropped 4 bases, with 6 bases sitting between them. CDR3 nucleotide sequence: TGCGCCAGCAGTGAGGACAGGTACAATGAGCAGTTCTTC. As protein: CASSEDRYNEQFF.

This clone was detected ten times or more. This chain links TRBV6-5 with TRBJ2-1; 7 bases agree with TRBD1. Trimming cost V 4 bases and J 7 bases; bases outside gene matches: 10. Germline values: CDR1 MNHEY, CDR2 SVGAGI. The CDR3 covers 15 residues. The chain's CDR3 is CASSLGQLLKNEQFF. The CDR3, as DNA: TGTGCCAGCAGTTTGGGACAGTTATTGAAGAATGAGCAGTTCTTC.

This clone was recorded at least ten times. This sample also contains other DNA sequences that code for the same CDR3. The chain has TRBV9 and TRBJ2-7; weak D call: TRBD1 (6 bases). Germline lookup yields CDR1 SGDLS and CDR2 YYNGEE. The CDR3 covers 15 residues. Trimming stripped 8 bases from V and 2 bases from J, with 20 bases between. The CDR3 protein is CASSFGQGTAYEQYF. The CDR3 DNA is TGTGCCAGTAGCTTCGGGCAGGGGACGGCCTACGAGCAGTACTTC.

This clone was counted ten times or more. The rearrangement joins TRBV18 to TRBJ2-6; the D call may be TRBD1 or TRBD2 (5 bases each). Germline V gene data show CDR1 as KGHSH and CDR2 as LQKENI. Trimming removed 3 bases at V and 1 base at J, with 13 bases between. The CDR3 runs to 17 residues. The CDR3 loop is CASSPRGAGSGANVLTF. The CDR3 nucleotides read TGTGCCAGCTCACCTAGAGGGGCTGGATCTGGGGCCAACGTCCTGACTTTC.

This clone occurred many times. CDR3 residues: CASSPSTLVESPLHF. CDR3 bases: TGTGCCAGCAGTCCATCAACCCTGGTAGAGTCACCCCTCCACTTT. This chain joins TRBV28 and TRBJ1-6; D unclear. Trimming cost V 5 bases and J 10 bases, with 18 bases left between them. The CDR3 has 15 residues. Germline CDR1 reads MDHEN; CDR2 reads SYDVKM.

This clone was detected ten times or more. The rearrangement uses TRBV12-3 or TRBV12-4 and TRBJ2-4; D ambiguous. The CDR3 is 12 amino acids. Trimming took 5 bases from V and 7 from J, leaving 9 bases between them. The DNA of the CDR3 is TGTGCCAGCAGTCCGGAAGGGAACATTCAGTACTTC. It encodes CASSPEGNIQYF.

This clone turned up a few times. The V call is TRBV25-1, the J call TRBJ1-2, with 11 bases that match TRBD1. Losses at the gene ends were 9 bases for V and 9 bases for J; bases not matched to a gene: 9. The CDR3 totals 13 residues. Germline V gene lookup returns CDR1 MGHDK and CDR2 SYGVNS. CDR3 sequence reads: CASTGTGGLSYTF. The CDR3 bases are TGTGCCAGTACCGGGACAGGGGGTTTGAGCTACACCTTC.

This clone is medium-sized within its sample. At the DNA level, this CDR3 is encoded by other sequences in the same sample as well. The gene calls are TRBV19 and TRBJ2-4; either TRBD1 or TRBD2 may fit D (5 bases each). V dropped 3 bases and J dropped 0 bases, with 9 bases sitting between them. The CDR3 loop spans 15 amino acids. Germline CDR1 is LNHDA and CDR2 is SQIVND (reference sequence). CDR3 residues: CASSIQGVAKNIQYF. The CDR3, as DNA: TGTGCCAGTAGTATTCAGGGAGTAGCCAAAAACATTCAGTACTTC.

This clone came up many times. V usage is TRBV6-2 or TRBV6-3 and J usage is TRBJ1-1; no reliable D call. CDR3 length: 13 residues. The ends were cut back, 3 bases at V and 2 bases at J, with 7 bases in the middle. Germline assignment: CDR1 MNHEY and CDR2 SVGEGT. The CDR3 protein is CASSYYGNTEAFF. The DNA for the CDR3 is TGTGCCAGCAGTTATTATGGCAACACTGAAGCTTTCTTT.

Ten or more counts support this clone. The J gene is TRBJ2-2, the V gene TRBV19, with unresolved D. Germline CDR1 is LNHDA and CDR2 is SQIVND (reference sequence). CDR3 length equals 12 residues. Trimming cost V 5 bases and J 4 bases, with 5 bases left between them. Here the CDR3 DNA reads TGTGCCAGTAGTCTTCTCACCGGGGAGCTGTTTTTT. Translating gives CASSLLTGELFF.

This clone was seen at least ten times. The CDR3 protein is CASRQGLGNQPQHF. The DNA of the CDR3 is TGTGCCAGTCGACAGGGCCTGGGGAATCAGCCCCAGCATTTT. V is TRBV19 and J is TRBJ1-5; 7 positions agree with TRBD1. The CDR3 length is 14 residues. V dropped 8 bases and J dropped 4; count of bases not matched to a gene: 8. CDR1 and CDR2 from the germline V gene are LNHDA and SQIVND (reference sequence). Variable domain in full (rest from reference TRBV19 and TRBJ1-5): DGGITQSPKYLFRKEGQNVTLSCEQNLNHDAMYWYRQDPGQGLRLIYYSQIVNDFQKGDIAEGYSVSREKKESFPLTVTSAQKNPTAFYLCASRQGLGNQPQHFGDGTRLSIL.

Many counts were recorded for this clone. The chain recombines TRBV29-1 with TRBJ2-3; possibly TRBD2 for D (6 bases). Between the trimmed V and J ends, which lost 6 bases and 4 bases, there was a span of 14 bases. Germline V lookup: CDR1 SQVTM, CDR2 ANQGSEA. The CDR3 sequence is 13 residues long. The CDR3 sequence: CSVETRRADTQYF. The CDR3 coding sequence is TGCAGCGTGGAGACTAGGCGGGCAGATACGCAGTATTTT.

In its sample, this clone was seen many times. The chain uses TRBV6-2 or TRBV6-3 and TRBJ1-5; 10 positions match TRBD1. Trimming cost V 0 bases and J 0 bases; bases outside gene matches: 5. CDR3 length: 18 residues. CDR1 and CDR2 (germline): MNHEY, SVGEGT. The CDR3: CASSYSTGTGDSNQPQHF. CDR3 bases: TGTGCCAGCAGTTACTCCACCGGGACAGGGGATAGCAATCAGCCCCAGCATTTT.

This clone was counted many times. This rearrangement joins TRBV7-3 to TRBJ1-4; possibly TRBD1 for D (6 bases). The CDR3 is made up of 14 amino acids. Germline CDR1 reads SGHTA; CDR2 reads FQGTGA. V was pared by 2 bases and J by 8 bases, with 12 bases between. The CDR3 reads CASSLATGSEKLFF. The CDR3 nucleotides are TGTGCCAGCAGCTTAGCTACAGGGTCCGAAAAACTGTTTTTT.

In its sample, this clone was seen many times. The chain uses TRBV27 and TRBJ1-4; D is unresolved. V was clipped by 0 bases and J by 6 bases, with 11 bases between them. Germline V gene lookup returns CDR1 MNHEY and CDR2 SMNVEV (reference sequence). This CDR3 region has 15 residues. The chain's CDR3 is CASSLSLGGYEKLFF. The CDR3 coding sequence is TGTGCCAGCAGTTTATCCCTCGGAGGGTATGAAAAACTGTTTTTT.

In its sample, this clone was seen a few times. The chain uses TRBV7-9 and TRBJ2-5; D is uncertain. This CDR3 is 16 amino acids long. Germline V gene sequence: CDR1 SEHNR, CDR2 FQNEAQ (reference sequence). Trimming took 1 base from V and 2 from J, leaving 14 bases between them. The CDR3 DNA sequence: TGTGCCAGCAGCTTAGGATATAGGCAGGAGCAAGAGACCCAGTACTTC. Amino acid sequence: CASSLGYRQEQETQYF.

This clone came up a few times. The chain recombines TRBV27 with TRBJ1-1; tentative D call: TRBD1 (5 bases). CDR3 size: 13 residues. Trimming pared 6 bases from V and 4 bases from J, leaving 12 bases between. The germline V gene encodes CDR1 MNHEY and CDR2 SMNVEV (reference sequence). The CDR3: CASSSSGGTEAFF. As DNA, the CDR3 is TGTGCCAGCAGCTCGTCGGGGGGCACTGAAGCTTTCTTT.

This clone is medium-sized in the sample. V usage is TRBV5-8 and J usage is TRBJ2-5; weak D call: TRBD2 (5 bases). Trimming removed 2 bases at V and 4 bases at J, with 9 bases between. CDR3 length: 13 amino acids. Germline CDR1 is SGHTS and CDR2 is YDEGEE. The CDR3 here is CASSFRGSETQYF. The CDR3 nucleotides read TGTGCCAGCAGCTTCCGGGGTTCAGAGACCCAGTACTTC.

This clone was observed many times. The CDR3 DNA is TGTGCCAGCTGTCCCACAGGGGGAAACTATGGCTACACCTTC. Amino acid sequence: CASCPTGGNYGYTF. The chain combines TRBV7-2 with TRBJ1-2; 8 bases agree with TRBD1. Germline CDR1 is SGHTA and CDR2 is FQGNSA. The length of the CDR3 is 14 residues. V trimming: 8 bases; J trimming: 2 bases; junction bases outside the gene matches: 7.